This T cell receptor (beta chain) emerged from a study of T cell responses to AZD1222 COVID-19 vaccine. Study-wide results and limits: Donors were mostly white British, more females; clonal diversity possibly underestimated. Only 5 or 6 individuals given AZD1222 were seropositive at baseline. As reported, nearly half of all spike-specific TCRs target variant regions that are unmutated.

TCRdb's copy holds only in-frame clones and misses some; the assay was immunoSEQ multiplex PCR. The sample includes 98,000 or so clones, 89% seen only once; the top ten take 3% to 3.5%. CDR1 and CDR2 (germline): SGHDT, YYEEEE. The CDR3 is made up of 15 amino acids. The ends were cut back, 4 bases at V and 0 bases at J, with 13 bases in the middle. With respect to this clone: What it binds is not known.

This sample comprised peripheral blood, obtained on day 0 of MenACWY control vaccination. The receptor comes from an adult in good health. This chain uses TRBV5-6 with TRBJ1-1, with D uncertain. The CDR3 is CASSPYFGVNTEAFF. The CDR3 nucleotides are TGTGCCAGCAGCCCTTACTTCGGGGTGAACACTGAAGCTTTCTTT.